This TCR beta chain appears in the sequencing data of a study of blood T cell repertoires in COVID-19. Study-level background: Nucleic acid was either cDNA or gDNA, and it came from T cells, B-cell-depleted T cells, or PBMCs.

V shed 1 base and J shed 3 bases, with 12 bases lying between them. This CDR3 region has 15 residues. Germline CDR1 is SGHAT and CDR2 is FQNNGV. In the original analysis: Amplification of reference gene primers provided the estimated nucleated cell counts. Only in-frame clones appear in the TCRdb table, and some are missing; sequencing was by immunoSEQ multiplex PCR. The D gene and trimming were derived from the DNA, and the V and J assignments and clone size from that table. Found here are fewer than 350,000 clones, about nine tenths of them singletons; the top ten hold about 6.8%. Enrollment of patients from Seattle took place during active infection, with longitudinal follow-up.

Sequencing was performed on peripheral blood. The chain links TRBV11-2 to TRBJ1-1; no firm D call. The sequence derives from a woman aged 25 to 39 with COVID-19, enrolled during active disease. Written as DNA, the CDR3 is TGTGCCAGCAGCTTAGCTTCGGGATTGGACACTGAAGCTTTCTTT. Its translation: CASSLASGLDTEAFF.